Described below is a single TCR beta chain sequence and its context. The data stem from a study of blood T cell repertoires in COVID-19. Across the study: COVID-19 samples collected from the United States, Italy and Spain covered acute and convalescent phases. The analysed material was cDNA or gDNA that came from T cells, B-cell-depleted T cells, or PBMCs.

Authors' processing steps: Amplification of reference gene primers was used by the study to estimate nucleated cell counts. The repertoire was sequenced with immunoSEQ multiplex PCR; TCRdb's copy has only in-frame clones and lacks some. The DNA was the basis for D and trimming; V, J and clone size are from that table. The sample has 300,000 to 400,000 clones, approximately 89% seen once. The TCR was taken from a woman under 30 who had recovered from COVID-19. The source material was peripheral blood.

The CDR3 reads CSASFSGRLAGGTDTQYF. DNA for the CDR3: TGCAGTGCTAGTTTCTCCGGGCGACTAGCCGGCGGCACAGATACGCAGTATTTT. V and J are TRBV20-1 and TRBJ2-3; 7 bases are shared with TRBD2. Looked up from germline, CDR1 is DFQATT and CDR2 is SNEGSKA (reference sequence). The CDR3 covers 18 residues. With 3 bases clipped from V and 1 base from J, the junction kept 16 bases outside the gene matches.